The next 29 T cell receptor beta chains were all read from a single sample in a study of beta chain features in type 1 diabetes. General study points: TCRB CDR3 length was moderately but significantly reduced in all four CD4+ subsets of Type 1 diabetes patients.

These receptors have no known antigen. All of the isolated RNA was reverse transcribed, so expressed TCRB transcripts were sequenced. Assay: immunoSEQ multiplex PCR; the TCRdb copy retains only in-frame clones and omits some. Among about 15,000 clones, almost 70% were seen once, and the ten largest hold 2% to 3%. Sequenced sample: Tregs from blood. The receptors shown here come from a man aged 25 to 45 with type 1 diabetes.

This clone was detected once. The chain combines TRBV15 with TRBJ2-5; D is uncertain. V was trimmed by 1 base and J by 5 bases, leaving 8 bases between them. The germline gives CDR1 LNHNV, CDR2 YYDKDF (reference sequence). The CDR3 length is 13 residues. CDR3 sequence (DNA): TGTGCCACCAGCAGAGGAACTTGGGAGACCCAGTACTTC. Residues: CATSRGTWETQYF.

CDR3 DNA sequence: TGTGCCAGCAGCCGTGAGCGGGAGTTCTACAATGAGCAGTTCTTC. This gives the protein CASSREREFYNEQFF. The chain joins TRBV5-4 to TRBJ2-1; 8 positions agree with TRBD2. The CDR3 sequence is 15 residues long. The ends lost 4 bases at V and 3 bases at J; junction bases unmatched: 6. Looked up from germline, CDR1 is SGHNT and CDR2 is YYREEE (reference sequence).

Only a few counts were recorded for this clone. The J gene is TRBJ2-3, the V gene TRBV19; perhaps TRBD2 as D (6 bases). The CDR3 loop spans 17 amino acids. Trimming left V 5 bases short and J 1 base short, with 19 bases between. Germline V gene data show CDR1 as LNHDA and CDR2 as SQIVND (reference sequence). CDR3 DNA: TGTGCCAGTAGTGACCCCCTCCGGGGGAATGGCACAGATACGCAGTATTTT. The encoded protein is CASSDPLRGNGTDTQYF.

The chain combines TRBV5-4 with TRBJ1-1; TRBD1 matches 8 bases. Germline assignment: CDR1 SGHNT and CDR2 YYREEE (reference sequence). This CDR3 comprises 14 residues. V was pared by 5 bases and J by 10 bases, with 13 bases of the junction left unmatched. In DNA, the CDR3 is TGTGCCAGCAGAACTAACCCGGACAGGGAGGCAGCTTTCTTT. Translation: CASRTNPDREAAFF. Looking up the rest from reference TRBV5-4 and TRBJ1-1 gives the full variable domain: ETGVTQSPTHLIKTRGQQVTLRCSSQSGHNTVSWYQQALGQGPQFIFQYYREEENGRGNFPPRFSGLQFPNYSSELNVNALELDDSALYLCASRTNPDREAAFFGQGTRLTVV.

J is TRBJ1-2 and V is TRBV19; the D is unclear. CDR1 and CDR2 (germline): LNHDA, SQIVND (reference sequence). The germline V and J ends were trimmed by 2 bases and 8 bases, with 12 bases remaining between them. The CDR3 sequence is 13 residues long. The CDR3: CASSIPRSSGYTF. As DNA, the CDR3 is TGTGCCAGTAGTATACCCAGGTCAAGCGGCTACACCTTC.

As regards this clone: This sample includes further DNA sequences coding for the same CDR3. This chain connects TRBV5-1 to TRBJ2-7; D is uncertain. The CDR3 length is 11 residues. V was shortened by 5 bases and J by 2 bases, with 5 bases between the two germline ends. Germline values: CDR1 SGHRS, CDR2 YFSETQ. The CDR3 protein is CASRTAYEQYF. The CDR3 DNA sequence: TGCGCCAGCAGAACAGCCTACGAGCAGTACTTC.

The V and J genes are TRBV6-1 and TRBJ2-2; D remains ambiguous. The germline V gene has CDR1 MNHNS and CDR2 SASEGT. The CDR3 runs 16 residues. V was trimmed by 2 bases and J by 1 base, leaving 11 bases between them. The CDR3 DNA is TGTGCCAGCAGTGAAAGATCGTGGCTGAACACCGGGGAGCTGTTTTTT. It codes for CASSERSWLNTGELFF.

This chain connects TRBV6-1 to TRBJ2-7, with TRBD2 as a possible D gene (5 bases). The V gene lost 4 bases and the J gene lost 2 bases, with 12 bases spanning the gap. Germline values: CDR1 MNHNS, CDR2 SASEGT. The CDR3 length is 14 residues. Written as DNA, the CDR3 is TGTGCCAGCAGTGTTGCGAGCGGACCCTACGAGCAGTACTTC. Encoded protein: CASSVASGPYEQYF.

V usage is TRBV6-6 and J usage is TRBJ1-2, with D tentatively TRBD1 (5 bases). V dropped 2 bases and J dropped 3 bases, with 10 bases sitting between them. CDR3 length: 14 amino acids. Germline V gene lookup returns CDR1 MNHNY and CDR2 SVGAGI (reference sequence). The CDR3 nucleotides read TGTGCCAGCAGTTACCGTACAGGCCACTATGGCTACACCTTC. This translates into CASSYRTGHYGYTF.

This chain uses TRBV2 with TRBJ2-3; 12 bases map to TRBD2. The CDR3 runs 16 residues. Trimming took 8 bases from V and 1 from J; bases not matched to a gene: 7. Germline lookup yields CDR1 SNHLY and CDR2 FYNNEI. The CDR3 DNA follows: TGTGCCAGCGGCGGACTAGCGGGATTTCGCACAGATACGCAGTATTTT. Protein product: CASGGLAGFRTDTQYF.

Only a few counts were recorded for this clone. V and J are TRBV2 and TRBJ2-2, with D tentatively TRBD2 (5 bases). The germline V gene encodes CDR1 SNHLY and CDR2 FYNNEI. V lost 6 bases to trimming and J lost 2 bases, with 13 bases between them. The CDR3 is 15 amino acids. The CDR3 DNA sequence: TGTGCCAGCAGAGTTTCCGGGGTAAACACCGGGGAGCTGTTTTTT. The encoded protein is CASRVSGVNTGELFF.

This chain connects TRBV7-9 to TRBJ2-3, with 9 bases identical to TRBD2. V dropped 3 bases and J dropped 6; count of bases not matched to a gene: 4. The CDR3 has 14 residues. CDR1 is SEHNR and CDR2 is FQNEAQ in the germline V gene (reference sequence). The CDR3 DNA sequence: TGTGCCAGCAGCTTGCGGGGGGGCCAGGATACGCAGTATTTT. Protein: CASSLRGGQDTQYF. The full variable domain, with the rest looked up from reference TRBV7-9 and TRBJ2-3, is DTGVSQNPRHKITKRGQNVTFRCDPISEHNRLYWYRQTLGQGPEFLTYFQNEAQLEKSRLLSDRFSAERPKGSFSTLEIQRTEQGDSAMYLCASSLRGGQDTQYFGPGTRLTVL.

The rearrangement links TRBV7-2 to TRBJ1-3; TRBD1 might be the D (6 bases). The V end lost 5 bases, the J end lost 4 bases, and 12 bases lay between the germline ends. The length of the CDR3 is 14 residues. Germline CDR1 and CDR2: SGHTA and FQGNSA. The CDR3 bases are TGTGCCAGCAGCCCCCCGACAGGCGGAAACACCATATATTTT. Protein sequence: CASSPPTGGNTIYF. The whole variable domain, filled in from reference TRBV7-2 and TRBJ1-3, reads GAGVSQSPSNKVTEKGKDVELRCDPISGHTALYWYRQSLGQGLEFLIYFQGNSAPDKSGLPSDRFSAERTGGSVSTLTIQRTQQEDSAVYLCASSPPTGGNTIYFGEGSWLTVV.

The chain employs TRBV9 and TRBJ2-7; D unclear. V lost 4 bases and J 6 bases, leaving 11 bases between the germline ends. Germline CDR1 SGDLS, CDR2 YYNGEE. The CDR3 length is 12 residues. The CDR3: CASSPGYSEQYF. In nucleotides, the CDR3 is TGTGCCAGCAGCCCTGGGTACAGCGAGCAGTACTTC.

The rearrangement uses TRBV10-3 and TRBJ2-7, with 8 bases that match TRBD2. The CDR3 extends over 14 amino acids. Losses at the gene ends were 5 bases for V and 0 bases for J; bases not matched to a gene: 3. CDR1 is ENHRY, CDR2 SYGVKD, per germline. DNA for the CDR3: TGTGCCATCAGTCGGACTAGCAGCTCCTACGAGCAGTACTTC. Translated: CAISRTSSSYEQYF.

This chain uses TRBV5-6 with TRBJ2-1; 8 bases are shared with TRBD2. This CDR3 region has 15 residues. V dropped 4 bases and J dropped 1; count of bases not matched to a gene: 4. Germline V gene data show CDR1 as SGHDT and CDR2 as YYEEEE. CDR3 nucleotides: TGTGCCAGCAGCAAGGGACTAGATTCCTACAATGAGCAGTTCTTC. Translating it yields CASSKGLDSYNEQFF.

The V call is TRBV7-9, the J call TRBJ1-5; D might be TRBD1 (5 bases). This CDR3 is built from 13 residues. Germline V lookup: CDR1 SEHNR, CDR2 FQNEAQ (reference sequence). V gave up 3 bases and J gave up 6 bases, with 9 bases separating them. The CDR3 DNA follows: TGTGCCAGCAGCTTTCAGGGCGGTCAGCCCCAGCATTTT. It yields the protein CASSFQGGQPQHF.

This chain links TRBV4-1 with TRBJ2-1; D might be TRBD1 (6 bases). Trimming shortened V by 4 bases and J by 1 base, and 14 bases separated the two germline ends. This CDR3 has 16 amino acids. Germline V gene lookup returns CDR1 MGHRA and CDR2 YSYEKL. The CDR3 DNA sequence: TGCGCCAGCAGCCCCCGAGGGGGAAGATCCTACAATGAGCAGTTCTTC. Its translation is CASSPRGGRSYNEQFF.

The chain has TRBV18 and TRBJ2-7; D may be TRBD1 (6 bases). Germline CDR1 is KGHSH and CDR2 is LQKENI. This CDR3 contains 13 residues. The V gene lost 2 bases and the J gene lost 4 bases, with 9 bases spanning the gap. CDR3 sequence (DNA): TGTGCCAGCTCACCAGAGGGGGATTACGAGCAGTACTTC. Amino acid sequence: CASSPEGDYEQYF.

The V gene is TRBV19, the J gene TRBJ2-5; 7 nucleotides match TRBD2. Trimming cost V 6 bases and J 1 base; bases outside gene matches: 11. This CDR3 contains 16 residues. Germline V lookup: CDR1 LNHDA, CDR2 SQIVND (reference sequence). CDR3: CASSGWGGRTQETQYF. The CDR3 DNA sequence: TGTGCCAGTAGCGGCTGGGGGGGACGGACCCAAGAGACCCAGTACTTC. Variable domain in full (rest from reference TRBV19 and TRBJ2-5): DGGITQSPKYLFRKEGQNVTLSCEQNLNHDAMYWYRQDPGQGLRLIYYSQIVNDFQKGDIAEGYSVSREKKESFPLTVTSAQKNPTAFYLCASSGWGGRTQETQYFGPGTRLLVL.

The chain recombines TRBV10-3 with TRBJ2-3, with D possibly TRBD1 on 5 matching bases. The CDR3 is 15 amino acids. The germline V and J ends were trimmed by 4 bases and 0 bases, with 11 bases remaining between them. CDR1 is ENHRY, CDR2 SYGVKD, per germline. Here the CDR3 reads CAISVAQGSTDTQYF. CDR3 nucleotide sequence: TGTGCCATCAGTGTCGCGCAGGGCAGCACAGATACGCAGTATTTT.

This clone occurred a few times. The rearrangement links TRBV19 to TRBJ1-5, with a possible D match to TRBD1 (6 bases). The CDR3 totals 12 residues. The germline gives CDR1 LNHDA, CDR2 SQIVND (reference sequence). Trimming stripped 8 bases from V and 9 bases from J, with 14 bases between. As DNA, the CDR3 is TGTGCCAGTCGGACAGCCGGCGGGCCCCAGCATTTT. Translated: CASRTAGGPQHF.

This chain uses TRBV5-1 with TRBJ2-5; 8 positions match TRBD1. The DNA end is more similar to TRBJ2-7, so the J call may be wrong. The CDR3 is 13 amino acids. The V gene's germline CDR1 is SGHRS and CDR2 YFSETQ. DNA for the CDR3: TGCGCCAGCGGCCGGGACAGGTCCTACGAGCAGTACTTC. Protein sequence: CASGRDRSYEQYF.

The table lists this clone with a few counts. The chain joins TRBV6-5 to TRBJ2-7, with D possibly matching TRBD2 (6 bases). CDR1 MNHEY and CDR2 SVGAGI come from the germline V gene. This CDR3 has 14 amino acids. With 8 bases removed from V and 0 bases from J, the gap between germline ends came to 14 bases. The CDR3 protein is CASRGTRSSYEQYF. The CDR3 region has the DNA TGTGCCAGCCGGGGGACTCGGAGCTCCTACGAGCAGTACTTC.

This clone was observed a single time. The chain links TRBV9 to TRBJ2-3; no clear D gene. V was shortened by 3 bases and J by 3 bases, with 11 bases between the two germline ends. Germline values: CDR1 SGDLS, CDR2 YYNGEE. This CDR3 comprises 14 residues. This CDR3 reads CASSGREFTDTQYF. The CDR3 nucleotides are TGTGCCAGCAGCGGTAGAGAATTTACAGATACGCAGTATTTT.

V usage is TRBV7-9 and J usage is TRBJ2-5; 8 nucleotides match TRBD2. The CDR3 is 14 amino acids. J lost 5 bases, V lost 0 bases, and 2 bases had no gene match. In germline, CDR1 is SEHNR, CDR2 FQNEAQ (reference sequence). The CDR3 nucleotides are TGTGCCAGCAGCTTAGCGCGGGGGGCGGAGACCCAGTACTTC. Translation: CASSLARGAETQYF. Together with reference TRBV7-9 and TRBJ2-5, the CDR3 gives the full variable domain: DTGVSQNPRHKITKRGQNVTFRCDPISEHNRLYWYRQTLGQGPEFLTYFQNEAQLEKSRLLSDRFSAERPKGSFSTLEIQRTEQGDSAMYLCASSLARGAETQYFGPGTRLLVL.

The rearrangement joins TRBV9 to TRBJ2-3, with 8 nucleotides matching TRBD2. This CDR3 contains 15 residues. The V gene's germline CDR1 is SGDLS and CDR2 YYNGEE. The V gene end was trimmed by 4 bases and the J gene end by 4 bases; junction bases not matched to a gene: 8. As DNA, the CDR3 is TGTGCCAGCAGCCCCAGCGGGGGTGGTGCAGATACGCAGTATTTT. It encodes CASSPSGGGADTQYF.

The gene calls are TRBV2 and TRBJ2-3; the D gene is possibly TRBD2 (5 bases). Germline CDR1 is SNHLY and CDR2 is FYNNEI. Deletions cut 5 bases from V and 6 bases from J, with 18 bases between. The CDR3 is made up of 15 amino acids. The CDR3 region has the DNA TGTGCCAGCAGTCTTAGCTCTCGGGCGGGTGATACGCAGTATTTT. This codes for CASSLSSRAGDTQYF.

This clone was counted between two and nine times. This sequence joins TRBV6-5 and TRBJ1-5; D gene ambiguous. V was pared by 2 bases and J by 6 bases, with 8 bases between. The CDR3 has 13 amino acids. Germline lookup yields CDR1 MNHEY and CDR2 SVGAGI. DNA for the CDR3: TGTGCCAGCAGTTACGGAGAAGGTCAGCCCCAGCATTTT. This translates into CASSYGEGQPQHF.